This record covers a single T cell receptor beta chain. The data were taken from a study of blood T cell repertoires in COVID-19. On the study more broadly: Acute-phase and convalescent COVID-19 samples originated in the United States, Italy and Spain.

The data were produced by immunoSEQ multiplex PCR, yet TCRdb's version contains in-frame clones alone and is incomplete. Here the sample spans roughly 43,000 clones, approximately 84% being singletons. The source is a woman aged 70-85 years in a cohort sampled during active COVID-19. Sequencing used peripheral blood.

Here the CDR3 reads CASSLGTLKLGQYF. The CDR3 DNA is TGTGCCAGCAGCCTTGGGACACTGAAACTCGGGCAGTACTTC. V usage is TRBV28 and J usage is TRBJ2-7, with a possible D match to TRBD1 (6 bases). Trimming stripped 6 bases from V and 9 bases from J, with 21 bases between. CDR1 and CDR2 from the germline V gene are MDHEN and SYDVKM. The CDR3 sequence is 14 residues long.